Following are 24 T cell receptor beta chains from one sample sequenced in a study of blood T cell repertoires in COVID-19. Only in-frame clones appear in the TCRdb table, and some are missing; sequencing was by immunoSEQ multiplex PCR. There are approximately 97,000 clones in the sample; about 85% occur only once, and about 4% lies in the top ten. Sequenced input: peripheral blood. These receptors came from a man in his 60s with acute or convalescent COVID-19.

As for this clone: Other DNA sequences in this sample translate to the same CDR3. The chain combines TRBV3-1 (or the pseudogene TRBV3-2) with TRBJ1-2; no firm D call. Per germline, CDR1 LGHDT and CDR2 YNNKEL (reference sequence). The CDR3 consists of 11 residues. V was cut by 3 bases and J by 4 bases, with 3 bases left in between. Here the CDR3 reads CASSQAYGYTF. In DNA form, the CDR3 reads TGTGCCAGCAGCCAGGCCTATGGCTACACCTTC.

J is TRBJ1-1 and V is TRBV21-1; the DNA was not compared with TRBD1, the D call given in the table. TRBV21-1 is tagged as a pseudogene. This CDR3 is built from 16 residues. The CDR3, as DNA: TGTGCCAGCAGCAAAGAGGCAGGGTTGGACGACACTGAAGCTTTCTTT. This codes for CASSKEAGLDDTEAFF.

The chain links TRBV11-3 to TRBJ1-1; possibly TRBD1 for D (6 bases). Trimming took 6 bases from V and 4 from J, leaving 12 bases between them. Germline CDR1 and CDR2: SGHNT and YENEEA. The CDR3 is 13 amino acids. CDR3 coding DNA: TGTGCCAGCAGGCGGGGGGCCCGCACTGAAGCTTTCTTT. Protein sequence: CASRRGARTEAFF.

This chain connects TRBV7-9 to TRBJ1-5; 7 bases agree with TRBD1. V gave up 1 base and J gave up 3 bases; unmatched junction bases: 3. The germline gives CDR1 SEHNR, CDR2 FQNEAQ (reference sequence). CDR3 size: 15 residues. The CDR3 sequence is CASSLGTGINQPQHF. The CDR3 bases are TGTGCCAGCAGCTTAGGGACAGGCATCAATCAGCCCCAGCATTTT.

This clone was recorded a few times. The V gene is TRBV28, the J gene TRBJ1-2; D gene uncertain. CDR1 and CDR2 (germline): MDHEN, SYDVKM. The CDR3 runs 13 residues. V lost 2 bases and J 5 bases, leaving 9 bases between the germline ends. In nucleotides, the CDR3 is TGTGCCAGCAGTTTAGAGTCAGGTTATGGCTACACCTTC. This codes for CASSLESGYGYTF.

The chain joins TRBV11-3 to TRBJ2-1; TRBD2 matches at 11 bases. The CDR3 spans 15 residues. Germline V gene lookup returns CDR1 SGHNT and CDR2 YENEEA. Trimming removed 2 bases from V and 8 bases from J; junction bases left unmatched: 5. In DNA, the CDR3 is TGTGCCAGCAGCTTAAGTCTAGCGGGGGGTGATGAGCAGTTCTTC. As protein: CASSLSLAGGDEQFF.

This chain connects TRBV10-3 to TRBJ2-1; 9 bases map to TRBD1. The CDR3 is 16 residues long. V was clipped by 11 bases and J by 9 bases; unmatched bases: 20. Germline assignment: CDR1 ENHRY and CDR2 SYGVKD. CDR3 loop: CAAAMNPGTGIGEQFF. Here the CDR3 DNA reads TGTGCCGCGGCGATGAACCCCGGGACAGGGATTGGTGAGCAGTTCTTC.

CDR3 nucleotide sequence: TGTGCCAGCAGCTTGGTGCGCGGGGCCGGGGAGCTGTTTTTT. Its protein product is CASSLVRGAGELFF. The V call is TRBV5-4, the J call TRBJ2-2; possible D gene TRBD2, 6 bases. The CDR3 runs to 14 residues. V was shortened by 0 bases and J by 6 bases, with 9 bases between the two germline ends. Germline V CDR1 and CDR2: SGHNT, YYREEE (reference sequence). Full variable domain (outside the CDR3, taken from reference TRBV5-4 and TRBJ2-2): ETGVTQSPTHLIKTRGQQVTLRCSSQSGHNTVSWYQQALGQGPQFIFQYYREEENGRGNFPPRFSGLQFPNYSSELNVNALELDDSALYLCASSLVRGAGELFFGEGSRLTVL.

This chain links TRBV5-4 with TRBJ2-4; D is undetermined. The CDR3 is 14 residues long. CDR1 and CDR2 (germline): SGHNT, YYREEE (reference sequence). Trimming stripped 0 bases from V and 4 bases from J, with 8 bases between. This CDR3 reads CASSLGAQKNIQYF. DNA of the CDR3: TGTGCCAGCAGCTTGGGAGCACAGAAAAACATTCAGTACTTC.

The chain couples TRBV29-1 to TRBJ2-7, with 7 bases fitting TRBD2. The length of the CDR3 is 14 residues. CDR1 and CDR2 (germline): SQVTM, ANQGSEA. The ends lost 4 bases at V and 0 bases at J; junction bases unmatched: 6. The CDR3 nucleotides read TGCAGCGTTGCCCCTAGCGGAAGCTCCTACGAGCAGTACTTC. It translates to CSVAPSGSSYEQYF.

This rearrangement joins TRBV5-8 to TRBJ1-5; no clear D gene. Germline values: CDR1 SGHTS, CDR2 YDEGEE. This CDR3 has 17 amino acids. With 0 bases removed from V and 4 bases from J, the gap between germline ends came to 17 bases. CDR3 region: CASSLGFASNGNQPQHF. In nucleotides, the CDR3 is TGTGCCAGCAGCTTGGGTTTCGCGTCTAATGGTAATCAGCCCCAGCATTTT.

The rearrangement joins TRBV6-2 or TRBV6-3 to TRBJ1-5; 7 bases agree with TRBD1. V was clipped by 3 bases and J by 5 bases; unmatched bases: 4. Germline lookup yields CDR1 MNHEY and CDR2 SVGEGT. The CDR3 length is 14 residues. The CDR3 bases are TGTGCCAGCAGTTATGAACAGGGGCATCAGCCCCAGCATTTT. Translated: CASSYEQGHQPQHF.

Written as DNA, the CDR3 is TGTGCCAGCAGCTATATCTACGCAGATACGCAGTATTTT. It translates to CASSYIYADTQYF. The chain has TRBV6-2 or TRBV6-3 and TRBJ2-3; no firm D call. The CDR3 length is 13 residues. With 6 bases removed from V and 4 bases from J, the gap between germline ends came to 11 bases. CDR1 is MNHEY, CDR2 SVGEGT, per germline.

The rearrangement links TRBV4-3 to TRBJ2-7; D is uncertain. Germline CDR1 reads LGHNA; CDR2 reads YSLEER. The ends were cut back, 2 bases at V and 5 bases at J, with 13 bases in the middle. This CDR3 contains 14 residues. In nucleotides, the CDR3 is TGCGCCAGCAGCCAACAGAGGTTTGAAGACGAGCAGTACTTC. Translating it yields CASSQQRFEDEQYF.

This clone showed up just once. CDR3 nucleotide sequence: TGTGCCAGCAGCTACTACTCCGGCAATGAAAAACTGTTTTTT. This sequence encodes CASSYYSGNEKLFF. The gene calls are TRBV27 and TRBJ1-4; no clear D. Trimming shortened V by 6 bases and J by 5 bases, and 13 bases separated the two germline ends. The CDR3 spans 14 residues. The V gene's germline CDR1 is MNHEY and CDR2 SMNVEV (reference sequence).

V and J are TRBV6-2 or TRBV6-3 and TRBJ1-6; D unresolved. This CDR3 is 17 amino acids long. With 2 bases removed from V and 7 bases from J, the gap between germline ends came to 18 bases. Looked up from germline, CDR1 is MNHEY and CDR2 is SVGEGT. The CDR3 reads CASSYQSSGWWNSPLHF. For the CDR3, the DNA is TGTGCCAGCAGTTACCAGAGTTCGGGGTGGTGGAATTCACCCCTCCACTTT.

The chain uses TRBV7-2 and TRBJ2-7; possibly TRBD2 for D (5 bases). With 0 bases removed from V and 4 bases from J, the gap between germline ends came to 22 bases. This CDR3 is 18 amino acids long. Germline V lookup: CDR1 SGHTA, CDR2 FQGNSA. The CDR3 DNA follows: TGTGCCAGCAGCTTAGCGCTAAGCCTTCGACTACCAAGTTACGAGCAGTACTTC. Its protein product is CASSLALSLRLPSYEQYF.

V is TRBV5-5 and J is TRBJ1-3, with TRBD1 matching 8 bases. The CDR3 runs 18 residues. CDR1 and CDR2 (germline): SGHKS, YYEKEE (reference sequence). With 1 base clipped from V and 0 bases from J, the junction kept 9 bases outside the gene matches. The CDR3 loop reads CASSLIGTGFISGNTIYF. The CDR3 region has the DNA TGTGCCAGCAGCTTGATCGGGACAGGCTTTATCTCTGGAAACACCATATATTTT.

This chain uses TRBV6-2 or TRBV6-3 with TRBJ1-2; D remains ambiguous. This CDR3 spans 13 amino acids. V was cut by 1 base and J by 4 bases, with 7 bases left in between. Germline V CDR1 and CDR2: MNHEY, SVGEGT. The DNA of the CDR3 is TGTGCCAGCAGTTACTTCGAAGCCTATGGCTACACCTTC. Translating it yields CASSYFEAYGYTF.

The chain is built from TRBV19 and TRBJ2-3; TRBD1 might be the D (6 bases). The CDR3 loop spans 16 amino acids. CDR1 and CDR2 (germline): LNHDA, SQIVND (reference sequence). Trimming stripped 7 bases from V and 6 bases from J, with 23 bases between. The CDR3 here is CASTPSRVGGHDTQYF. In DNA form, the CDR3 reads TGTGCCAGTACCCCCTCCAGGGTTGGGGGCCACGATACGCAGTATTTT.

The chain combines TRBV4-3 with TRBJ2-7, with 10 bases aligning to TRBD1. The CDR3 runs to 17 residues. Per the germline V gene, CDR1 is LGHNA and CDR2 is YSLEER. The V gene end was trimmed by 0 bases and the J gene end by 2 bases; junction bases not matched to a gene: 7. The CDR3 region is CASSQDSIGQGAYEQYF. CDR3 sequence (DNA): TGCGCCAGCAGCCAAGATTCTATAGGACAGGGGGCCTACGAGCAGTACTTC.

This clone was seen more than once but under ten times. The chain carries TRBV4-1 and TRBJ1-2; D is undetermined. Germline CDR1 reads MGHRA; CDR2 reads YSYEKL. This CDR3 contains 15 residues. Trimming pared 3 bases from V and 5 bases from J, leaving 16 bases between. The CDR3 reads CASSHRPLSGYGYTF. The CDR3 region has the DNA TGCGCCAGCAGCCACCGACCCCTTTCGGGGTATGGCTACACCTTC.

In DNA form, the CDR3 reads TGTGCCAGTATTCCACAGGGTACAACCAATGAAGCTTTCTTT. Translating gives CASIPQGTTNEAFF. This chain links TRBV19 with TRBJ1-1; D perhaps matches TRBD1 (6 bases). V lost 7 bases to trimming and J lost 7 bases, with 19 bases between them. Germline V lookup: CDR1 LNHDA, CDR2 SQIVND (reference sequence). The CDR3 is 14 amino acids.

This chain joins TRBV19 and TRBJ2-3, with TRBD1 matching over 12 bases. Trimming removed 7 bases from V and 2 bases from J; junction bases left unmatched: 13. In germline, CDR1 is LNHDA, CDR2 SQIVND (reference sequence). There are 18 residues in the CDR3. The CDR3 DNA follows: TGTGCCAGTAAGGCACCCCGCCTGGGACAGGGGGCCACAGATACGCAGTATTTT. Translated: CASKAPRLGQGATDTQYF.